Following are 17 T cell receptor beta chains from one sample sequenced in a study of blood T cells in healthy people across ages. A J-beta primer mix and a sample-barcoded 5' primer were used in a second PCR of roughly 6 to 11 cycles. TCRdb fed the 5' RACE reads into MiXCR, producing one record per CDR3 protein. This sample has some 1.4 million distinct CDR3 sequences, with around 39% found just once. The sequencing sample was made of blood. The receptors shown here come from a woman between 18 and 29 years old in good health.

This clonotype was counted between two and nine times. The chain joins TRBV25-1 to TRBJ2-1, with 8 bases identical to TRBD2. CDR1 is MGHDK and CDR2 is SYGVNS in the germline V gene. Trimming cost V 4 bases and J 4 bases; bases outside gene matches: 3. The CDR3 is 14 amino acids. CDR3 amino acids: CASSGAGVYNEQFF. As DNA, the CDR3 is TGTGCCAGCAGTGGAGCGGGAGTTTACAATGAGCAGTTCTTC. The variable domain in full, completed from reference TRBV25-1 and TRBJ2-1, reads EADIYQTPRYLVIGTGKKITLECSQTMGHDKMYWYQQDPGMELHLIHYSYGVNSTEKGDLSSESTVSRIRTEHFPLTLESARPSHTSQYLCASSGAGVYNEQFFGPGTRLTVL.

CDR3 bases: TGTGCCAGCAGTGGGGCAGGGAGGGGTGGCTACACCTTC. This encodes CASSGAGRGGYTF. The genes are TRBV2 and TRBJ1-2; tentatively, D is TRBD1 (5 bases). Germline values: CDR1 SNHLY, CDR2 FYNNEI. The CDR3 consists of 13 residues. V dropped 4 bases and J dropped 7 bases, with 13 bases sitting between them. The whole variable domain, remainder taken from reference TRBV2 and TRBJ1-2, is EPEVTQTPSHQVTQMGQEVILRCVPISNHLYFYWYRQILGQKVEFLVSFYNNEISEKSEIFDDQFSVERPDGSNFTLKIRSTKLEDSAMYFCASSGAGRGGYTFGSGTRLTVV.

The DNA of the CDR3 is TGCGCCACCCGAGCGGGATGGAGCACAGATACGCAGTATTTT. Its translation is CATRAGWSTDTQYF. This chain joins TRBV10-2 and TRBJ2-3, with 7 nucleotides matching TRBD2. The CDR3 runs 14 residues. Germline lookup yields CDR1 WSHSY and CDR2 SAAADI. J lost 0 bases, V lost 10 bases, and 7 bases had no gene match.

The chain links TRBV13 to TRBJ2-1, with 14 bases aligning to TRBD2. V lost 5 bases, J lost 6 bases, and 9 bases stayed unmatched. Germline CDR1 PRHDT, CDR2 FYEKMQ (reference sequence). This CDR3 comprises 17 residues. The CDR3 loop is CASSMRLAGGLSNEQFF. In nucleotides, the CDR3 is TGTGCCAGCAGCATGAGACTAGCGGGGGGGCTCTCCAATGAGCAGTTCTTC.

The chain combines TRBV7-9 with TRBJ2-1, with 11 bases matching TRBD2. The CDR3 runs 18 residues. Trimming took 4 bases from V and 3 from J; bases not matched to a gene: 11. Germline V CDR1 and CDR2: SEHNR, FQNEAQ (reference sequence). The CDR3 region is CASSSLAGGPGGYNEQFF. The CDR3, as DNA: TGTGCCAGCAGCTCCTTAGCGGGAGGGCCAGGGGGCTACAATGAGCAGTTCTTC.

In DNA form, the CDR3 reads TGTGCCAGCAGTTTACAGAGTGCCTACAATGAGCAGTTCTTC. Its translation: CASSLQSAYNEQFF. J is TRBJ2-1 and V is TRBV12-3 or TRBV12-4; D unresolved. There are 14 residues in the CDR3. The germline V and J ends were trimmed by 2 bases and 2 bases, with 7 bases remaining between them.

This rearrangement joins TRBV5-1 to TRBJ2-7, with TRBD2 matching over 7 bases. V shed 6 bases and J 5 bases; nucleotides not matched to a gene: 11. The CDR3 runs to 14 residues. In germline, CDR1 is SGHRS, CDR2 YFSETQ. CDR3 sequence (DNA): TGCGCCAGCAACAGCGGGATGGTCTCGGACGAGCAGTACTTC. It yields the protein CASNSGMVSDEQYF.

This chain links TRBV27 with TRBJ1-1; D not resolved. Germline CDR1 and CDR2: MNHEY and SMNVEV (reference sequence). V was clipped by 6 bases and J by 10 bases, with 15 bases between them. CDR3 length: 12 amino acids. The CDR3 is CASRKGTEGAFF. The CDR3 coding sequence is TGTGCCAGCAGAAAAGGCACAGAAGGAGCTTTCTTT.

This chain links TRBV20-1 with TRBJ1-4; no firm D call. The CDR3 is 11 amino acids. The ends were cut back, 1 base at V and 8 bases at J, with 5 bases in the middle. Germline V gives CDR1 DFQATT, CDR2 SNEGSKA (reference sequence). The CDR3 bases are TGCAGTGCTAGAGTATTAGAAAAACTGTTTTTT. Translated, it gives CSARVLEKLFF.

This clonotype came up a few times. The gene calls are TRBV20-1 and TRBJ2-7; 16 nucleotides line up with TRBD2. The J call could be wrong; TRBJ2-5 is a better fit for the DNA end. The CDR3 consists of 15 residues. Germline V gene lookup returns CDR1 DFQATT and CDR2 SNEGSKA (reference sequence). CDR3 amino acids: CSARGTSGGAETQYF. Written as DNA, the CDR3 is TGCAGTGCCCGCGGGACTAGCGGGGGGGCGGAGACCCAGTACTTC.

The chain links TRBV9 to TRBJ2-5; 10 bases fit TRBD2. Germline V gene sequence: CDR1 SGDLS, CDR2 YYNGEE. J lost 2 bases, V lost 0 bases, and 7 bases had no gene match. CDR3 length equals 17 residues. CDR3 bases: TGTGCCAGCAGCGTAGGAGGTAGCGGGGGGATTCAAGAGACCCAGTACTTC. It translates to CASSVGGSGGIQETQYF.

This clonotype was picked up a small number of times. The rearrangement uses TRBV21-1 and TRBJ2-1; the table's D call, TRBD2, has no DNA check behind it. TRBV21-1 is reported as a pseudogene. There are 19 residues in the CDR3. The DNA for the CDR3 is TGTGCCAGCAGCAAAGGGTCTAGCGGGAGTTTGTCGTCCTACAATGAGCAGTTCTTC. This sequence encodes CASSKGSSGSLSSYNEQFF.

V is TRBV14 and J is TRBJ2-5; D not certain. The J call may be mistaken, given a closer DNA end match to TRBJ2-7. Looked up from germline, CDR1 is SGHDN and CDR2 is FVKESK. CDR3 length: 13 amino acids. CDR3 DNA: TGTGCCAGCAGCTATCAGACGTCGGGCGAGCAGTACTTC. Translating gives CASSYQTSGEQYF.

This chain links TRBV20-1 with TRBJ2-1; D might be TRBD2 (5 bases). This CDR3 spans 15 amino acids. V lost 0 bases and J lost 10, with 19 bases in between. CDR1 is DFQATT, CDR2 SNEGSKA, per germline (reference sequence). Written as DNA, the CDR3 is TGCAGTGCTAGAGAGGAGGTTAGGCAGACCTACGAGCAGTTCTTC. Encoded protein: CSAREEVRQTYEQFF.

There are a few counts of this clonotype. The chain recombines TRBV6-5 with TRBJ2-5; D gene uncertain. CDR1 and CDR2 from the germline V gene are MNHEY and SVGAGI. The CDR3 is 12 amino acids. Trimming pared 11 bases from V and 2 bases from J, leaving 12 bases between. The CDR3 here is CAVKTAQETQYF. The CDR3 DNA sequence: TGTGCCGTAAAGACCGCTCAAGAGACCCAGTACTTC.

V and J are TRBV29-1 and TRBJ2-3; D perhaps matches TRBD1 (5 bases). The CDR3 covers 12 residues. The V end lost 6 bases, the J end lost 1 base, and 8 bases lay between the germline ends. Germline-derived CDR1 and CDR2 are SQVTM and ANQGSEA. The CDR3 here is CSVQGGTDTQYF. DNA of the CDR3: TGCAGCGTCCAAGGGGGCACAGATACGCAGTATTTT.

V usage is TRBV20-1 and J usage is TRBJ2-2, with 9 bases matching TRBD2. The ends lost 3 bases at V and 4 bases at J; junction bases unmatched: 9. CDR1 and CDR2 (germline): DFQATT, SNEGSKA (reference sequence). There are 16 residues in the CDR3. This chain's CDR3 is CSARASGRRGTGELFF. As DNA, the CDR3 is TGCAGTGCTAGGGCGAGCGGGAGGAGGGGCACCGGGGAGCTGTTTTTT.